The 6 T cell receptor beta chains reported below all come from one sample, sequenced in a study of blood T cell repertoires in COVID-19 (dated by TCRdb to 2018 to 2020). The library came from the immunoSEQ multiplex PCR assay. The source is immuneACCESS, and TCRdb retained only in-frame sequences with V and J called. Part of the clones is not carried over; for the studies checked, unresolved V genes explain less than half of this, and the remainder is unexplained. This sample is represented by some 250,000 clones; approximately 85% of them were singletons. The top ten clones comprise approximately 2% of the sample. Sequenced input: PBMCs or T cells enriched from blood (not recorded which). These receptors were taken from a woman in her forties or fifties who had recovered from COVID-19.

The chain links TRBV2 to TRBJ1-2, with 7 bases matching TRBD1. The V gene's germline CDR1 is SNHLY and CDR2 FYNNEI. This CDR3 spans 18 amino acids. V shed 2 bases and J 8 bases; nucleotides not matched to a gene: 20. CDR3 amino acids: CASSEQPPGQGGLGGYTF. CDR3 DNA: TGTGCCAGCAGTGAACAACCCCCGGGGCAGGGGGGACTGGGAGGCTACACCTTC. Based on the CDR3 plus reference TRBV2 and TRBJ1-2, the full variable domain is EPEVTQTPSHQVTQMGQEVILRCVPISNHLYFYWYRQILGQKVEFLVSFYNNEISEKSEIFDDQFSVERPDGSNFTLKIRSTKLEDSAMYFCASSEQPPGQGGLGGYTFGSGTRLTVV.

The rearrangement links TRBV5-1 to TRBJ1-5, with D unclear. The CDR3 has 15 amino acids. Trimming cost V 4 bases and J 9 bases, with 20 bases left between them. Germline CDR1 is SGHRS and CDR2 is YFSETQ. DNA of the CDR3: TGCGCCAGCAGCCCGGATGTCCGTGACGGACTGCCCCAGCATTTT. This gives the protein CASSPDVRDGLPQHF.

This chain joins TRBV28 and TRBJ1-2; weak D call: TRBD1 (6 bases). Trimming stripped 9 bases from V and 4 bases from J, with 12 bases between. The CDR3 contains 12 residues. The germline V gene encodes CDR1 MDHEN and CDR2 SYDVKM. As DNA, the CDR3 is TGTGCCAGTACAGGGTTGGGCTATGGCTACACCTTC. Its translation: CASTGLGYGYTF.

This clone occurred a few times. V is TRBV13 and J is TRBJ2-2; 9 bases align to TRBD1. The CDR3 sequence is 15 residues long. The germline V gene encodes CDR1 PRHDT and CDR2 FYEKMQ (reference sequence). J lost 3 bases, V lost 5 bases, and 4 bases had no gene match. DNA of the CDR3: TGTGCCAGCAGCCTGTGGGACAGGGACACCGGGGAGCTGTTTTTT. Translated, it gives CASSLWDRDTGELFF.

CDR3 protein: CASNRSPLVSPLHF. DNA for the CDR3: TGTGCCAGCAATCGGTCTCCCCTCGTTTCACCCCTCCACTTT. The chain joins TRBV6-5 to TRBJ1-6; D gene ambiguous. V gave up 7 bases and J gave up 9 bases, with 16 bases separating them. This CDR3 region has 14 residues. The germline CDR1 and CDR2 sequences are MNHEY and SVGAGI.

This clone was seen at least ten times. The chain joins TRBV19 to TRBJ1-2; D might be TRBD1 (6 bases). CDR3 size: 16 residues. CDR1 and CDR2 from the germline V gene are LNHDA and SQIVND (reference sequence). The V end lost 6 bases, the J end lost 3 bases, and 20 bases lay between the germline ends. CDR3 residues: CASSRLRETGDYGYTF. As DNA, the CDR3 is TGTGCCAGTAGCCGGCTCAGAGAGACAGGCGACTATGGCTACACCTTC.